Listed here are 9 T cell receptor beta chains from one sample, sequenced in a study of blood T cell repertoires in COVID-19. TCRdb's table, derived via immunoSEQ multiplex PCR, lists solely in-frame clones and lacks some. The sample holds fewer than 450,000 clones, 90% seen once. Specimen: PBMCs or T cells enriched from blood (not recorded which). These receptors were taken from a man aged 18 to 35 who had recovered from COVID-19.

The chain recombines TRBV30 with TRBJ1-6; D ambiguous. Deletions cut 0 bases from V and 4 bases from J, with 7 bases between. Germline V gene data show CDR1 as GTSNPN and CDR2 as SVGIG (reference sequence). This CDR3 region has 14 residues. The CDR3 DNA follows: TGTGCCTGGAGTGTGGCAGGTTATAATTCACCCCTCCACTTT. The encoded protein is CAWSVAGYNSPLHF.

The gene calls are TRBV11-3 and TRBJ2-1; 8 bases match TRBD2. The V segment lost 5 bases and the J segment 8 bases; nucleotides outside the gene matches: 20. The CDR3 runs to 18 residues. CDR1 is SGHNT and CDR2 is YENEEA in the germline V gene. The CDR3: CASSTNIFFGGDIHEQFF. For the CDR3, the DNA is TGTGCCAGCAGCACCAATATATTTTTCGGGGGGGACATACATGAGCAGTTCTTC.

The genes are TRBV29-1 and TRBJ1-1; TRBD1 agrees at 9 bases. The V gene's germline CDR1 is SQVTM and CDR2 ANQGSEA. V shed 2 bases, J shed 6 bases, and the junction held 7 bases outside the gene matches. The CDR3 loop spans 14 amino acids. The DNA for the CDR3 is TGCAGCGTTGAATCAGGGACAGGGTCTCCTGAAGCTTTCTTT. Amino acids: CSVESGTGSPEAFF.

This clone has only a few counts. This chain uses TRBV28 with TRBJ1-4; TRBD1 agrees at 10 bases. Trimming removed 7 bases from V and 10 bases from J; junction bases left unmatched: 18. This CDR3 contains 17 residues. CDR1 is MDHEN, CDR2 SYDVKM, per germline. CDR3 region: CASTTTGTGAKEGKLFF. CDR3 bases: TGTGCCAGCACCACCACCGGGACAGGGGCCAAGGAGGGAAAACTGTTTTTT.

The rearrangement links TRBV28 to TRBJ2-3, with 8 bases fitting TRBD1. CDR1 is MDHEN and CDR2 is SYDVKM in the germline V gene. The CDR3 spans 15 residues. V lost 4 bases and J lost 10; bases outside the gene matches: 13. The CDR3 DNA reads TGTGCCAGCAGTTCCCGGGACAGGCCCACTGGGGCGCAGTATTTT. Protein: CASSSRDRPTGAQYF. The full variable domain, completed using reference TRBV28 and TRBJ2-3, is DVKVTQSSRYLVKRTGEKVFLECVQDMDHENMFWYRQDPGLGLRLIYFSYDVKMKEKGDIPEGYSVSREKKERFSLILESASTNQTSMYLCASSSRDRPTGAQYFGPGTRLTVL.

The V gene is TRBV2, the J gene TRBJ1-5; TRBD1 is a possible D gene (6 bases). Germline assignment: CDR1 SNHLY and CDR2 FYNNEI. Trimming removed 4 bases from V and 4 bases from J, with 14 bases in between. The CDR3 spans 15 residues. The CDR3 region has the DNA TGTGCCAGCAGTGTAGCAGGGGCTGGTAATCAGCCCCAGCATTTT. This encodes CASSVAGAGNQPQHF.

This clone was seen a single time. The V gene is TRBV6-6, the J gene TRBJ1-5, with D unresolved. Germline-derived CDR1 and CDR2 are MNHNY and SVGAGI (reference sequence). The CDR3 runs 16 residues. V gave up 0 bases and J gave up 0 bases, with 9 bases separating them. CDR3 protein: CASSYSASYSNQPQHF. Here the CDR3 DNA reads TGTGCCAGCAGTTACTCGGCCTCTTATAGCAATCAGCCCCAGCATTTT.

The chain has TRBV18 and TRBJ1-2; D call uncertain. V dropped 0 bases and J dropped 6 bases, with 8 bases sitting between them. Germline V gives CDR1 KGHSH, CDR2 LQKENI. The CDR3 extends over 13 amino acids. The CDR3 spells CASSPPSGNGYTF. CDR3 nucleotides: TGTGCCAGCTCACCACCGTCGGGGAATGGCTACACCTTC.

The CDR3 region has the DNA TGTGCCAGCAGTGAAGAGGCAGGGGGCAGGTACGAGCAGTACTTC. This translates into CASSEEAGGRYEQYF. The chain carries TRBV6-1 and TRBJ2-7, with 8 bases lining up with TRBD1. Germline V gene lookup returns CDR1 MNHNS and CDR2 SASEGT. The J segment lost 4 bases and the V segment lost 1 base, leaving 6 bases of the junction unmatched. There are 15 residues in the CDR3.